The sequence of this T cell receptor beta chain was determined in a study of cytomegalovirus exposure and HLA in healthy donors. Across the study: Earlier, almost 120 million unique TCR beta sequences were recovered from around 190 million T cells by an analysis.

The study ran its PCR with 60 Vbeta and 13 Jbeta primers. Original processing notes: In a later analysis, tens of millions of unique TCR beta chains included roughly 11 million shared by two or more donors. Here immunoSEQ multiplex PCR was the method, and the copy in TCRdb shows in-frame clones only, minus some. V, J and clone size derive from that table, while D and trimming were established from the DNA sequence. The table shows 130,000 to 150,000 clones, with about 82% occurring only once. The CDR3 is 14 amino acids. Germline CDR1 reads MNHEY; CDR2 reads SVGAGI. V lost 4 bases and J 3 bases, leaving 10 bases between the germline ends. As for this clone: Its matching antigen is unknown.

General study results and limits: Donors were assumed by presence/absence analyses to have roughly uniform sequencing depth. Earlier analysis found most TCR beta V segments productive about 90% or about 30% of the time.

The sequenced sample was PBMCs. V gene TRBV6-5 combines with J gene TRBJ1-5; D is unclear. The TCR was taken from a male donor in good health and CMV-seronegative. CDR3 region: CASSSLDDNQPQHF. As DNA, the CDR3 is TGTGCCAGCAGTTCCCTAGACGACAATCAGCCCCAGCATTTT.